The next 9 T cell receptor beta chains were all read from a single sample in a study of T cells in Graves' hyperthyroidism and ophthalmopathy. There were TCR beta CDR3 regions amplified from RNA transcripts. HTBI primers were the set used in a first-round RT-PCR of the TCR CDR3. TCRdb re-called the multiplex PCR reads through MiXCR, storing one row per CDR3 protein. Here the sample spans about 350,000 distinct CDR3 sequences, approximately 19% being singletons. The specimen sequenced was blood. These receptors originate from a woman under 30 with Graves' hyperthyroidism.

This clonotype was observed at least ten times. This chain connects TRBV6-2 or TRBV6-3 to TRBJ2-5; D possibly corresponds to TRBD2 (6 bases). V was cut by 5 bases and J by 5 bases, with 9 bases left in between. CDR1 is MNHEY, CDR2 SVGEGT, per germline. The CDR3 runs 12 residues. CDR3 in amino acids: CASSPGRETQYF. The DNA for the CDR3 is TGTGCCAGCAGTCCAGGGAGGGAGACCCAGTACTTC.

This clonotype came up many times. V usage is TRBV12-3 or TRBV12-4 and J usage is TRBJ2-7, with D perhaps matching TRBD1 (5 bases). CDR3 size: 14 residues. V lost 3 bases and J 2 bases, leaving 11 bases between the germline ends. DNA for the CDR3: TGTGCCAGCAGTTTTTGGGGCAGGGCCTACGAGCAGTACTTC. The encoded protein is CASSFWGRAYEQYF.

This clonotype was seen at least ten times. CDR3 nucleotide sequence: TGTGCCAGTAGTATAGACCGGGGCACCGGGGAGCTGTTTTTT. This encodes CASSIDRGTGELFF. The V and J genes are TRBV19 and TRBJ2-2; D possibly corresponds to TRBD2 (5 bases). V lost 0 bases to trimming and J lost 4 bases, with 6 bases between them. Germline CDR1 and CDR2: LNHDA and SQIVND (reference sequence). The CDR3 consists of 14 residues.

This clonotype was detected ten times or more. The chain carries TRBV6-5 and TRBJ1-1; D gene unclear. V was clipped by 6 bases and J by 1 base, with 12 bases between them. Per the germline V gene, CDR1 is MNHEY and CDR2 is SVGAGI. The CDR3 sequence is 14 residues long. CDR3 nucleotides: TGTGCCAGCAGGGGAGGCATGGGGAACACTGAAGCTTTCTTT. It encodes CASRGGMGNTEAFF.

The rearrangement uses TRBV12-3 or TRBV12-4 and TRBJ1-2, with a tentative D call TRBD1 (6 bases). The length of the CDR3 is 15 residues. V lost 3 bases and J 7 bases, leaving 18 bases between the germline ends. The CDR3 loop is CASSLKAGVICGYTF. CDR3 sequence (DNA): TGTGCCAGCAGTTTGAAGGCAGGGGTCATCTGTGGCTACACCTTC.

The chain employs TRBV9 and TRBJ2-5; 10 positions match TRBD1. CDR3 length: 15 residues. Trimming at V came to 4 bases and at J to 1 base, leaving 4 bases not matched to a gene. CDR1 and CDR2 (germline): SGDLS, YYNGEE. The DNA of the CDR3 is TGTGCCAGCAGCCGACAGGGGGCCGTCCAAGAGACCCAGTACTTC. Its translation is CASSRQGAVQETQYF.

This clonotype showed up many times. The rearrangement joins TRBV24-1 to TRBJ2-7; a possible D gene is TRBD1 (5 bases). The CDR3 extends over 13 amino acids. The germline V gene has CDR1 KGHDR and CDR2 SFDVKD. Trimming took 11 bases from V and 0 from J, leaving 13 bases between them. DNA for the CDR3: TGTGCCATTCAGGGTCCTCCCTCCTACGAGCAGTACTTC. This sequence encodes CAIQGPPSYEQYF.

This clonotype was found many times. The chain is built from TRBV6-1 and TRBJ2-5; 7 bases are shared with TRBD1. Germline assignment: CDR1 MNHNS and CDR2 SASEGT. Germline trimming cut 2 bases from V and 4 bases from J; bases unmatched to any gene: 4. The CDR3 loop spans 14 amino acids. This chain's CDR3 is CASSEQTGRETQYF. For the CDR3, the DNA is TGTGCCAGCAGTGAACAGACAGGGCGAGAGACCCAGTACTTC.

The sample holds many counts of this clonotype. The genes are TRBV15 and TRBJ1-1; no clear D. The V and J ends lost 4 bases and 6 bases respectively, with 18 bases between them. The germline V gene encodes CDR1 LNHNV and CDR2 YYDKDF (reference sequence). This CDR3 has 15 amino acids. CDR3 protein: CATSIDASMIPEAFF. DNA of the CDR3: TGTGCCACCAGCATCGACGCTTCTATGATCCCTGAAGCTTTCTTT. The complete variable domain, with remaining parts taken from reference TRBV15 and TRBJ1-1, reads DAMVIQNPRYQVTQFGKPVTLSCSQTLNHNVMYWYQQKSSQAPKLLFHYYDKDFNNEADTPDNFQSRRPNTSFCFLDIRSPGLGDTAMYLCATSIDASMIPEAFFGQGTRLTVV.